This T cell receptor (beta chain) appears in the sequencing data of a study of molecular identifiers for immune sequencing clone quantification. Points from the study as a whole: Clonotypes surpassing 20 RNA copies contained over 97% of effector molecules, versus under 1% in naive cells. More than 850,000 naive cells reportedly did not prevent detection of spiked Jurkat TCR RNA from one cell.

One entry per CDR3 protein results from TCRdb running MiXCR on the PCR reads. The sample gives around 480,000 distinct CDR3 sequences, 25% of which show up once; roughly 0.77% is in the top ten. A CD8+CD4-CCR7+CD45RA+ phenotype served as the sorting definition for naive CD8 T cells. About this clonotype: The antigen remains undetermined.

Sequenced material: naive CD8+ T cells from blood, with Jurkat cell RNA spiked in. Subset denoted: FACS-sorted CD8+CD4-CCR7+CD45RA+ naive T cells. This receptor was taken from a human donor in good health. Some libraries in this study had Jurkat cell RNA spiked in.

The CDR3 protein is CASSLGPGQGGLYEKLFF. In nucleotides, the CDR3 is TGTGCCAGCAGCTTAGGCCCGGGACAGGGTGGATTATACGAAAAACTGTTTTTT. This chain connects TRBV7-9 to TRBJ1-4, with TRBD1 matching over 9 bases. The junction had 14 bases not matched to a gene; V was cut back by 1 base and J by 8 bases. Germline CDR1 SEHNR, CDR2 FQNEAQ (reference sequence). The CDR3 has 18 amino acids.